The 3 T cell receptor beta chains below come from one sample, sequenced in a study of cytomegalovirus exposure and HLA in healthy donors (dated by TCRdb to between 2016 and 2019). Library generation was performed with the immunoSEQ multiplex PCR assay. As stored in TCRdb, this immuneACCESS dataset retains in-frame rearrangements with V and J assigned. A fraction of the clones does not appear; measured against another copy, unresolved V genes explain less than half of the discrepancy, and the remainder lacks a known reason. The sample table lists 150,000 to 200,000 clones, approximately 81% of them with a count of one. Roughly 15% of the sample rests with the top ten. Sequenced sample: PBMCs. These receptors originate from a man between 18 and 29 years old in good health and CMV-seropositive.

V is TRBV30 and J is TRBJ1-4, with 8 bases fitting TRBD1. CDR3 length equals 16 residues. After removal of 3 bases from V and 7 bases from J, the junction contained 13 bases not matched to a gene. Germline CDR1 and CDR2: GTSNPN and SVGIG (reference sequence). CDR3 DNA: TGTGCCTGGAGCTCCGACAGGGGACGGCCATTTGAAAAACTGTTTTTT. It encodes CAWSSDRGRPFEKLFF.

The chain joins TRBV7-9 to TRBJ1-2, with 7 bases lining up with TRBD1. The CDR3 is made up of 15 amino acids. V dropped 0 bases and J dropped 4; count of bases not matched to a gene: 5. Looked up from germline, CDR1 is SEHNR and CDR2 is FQNEAQ (reference sequence). The CDR3 DNA is TGTGCCAGCAGCTTAGCGGGTGGGACAGTCTATGGCTACACCTTC. This codes for CASSLAGGTVYGYTF.

This chain links TRBV19 with TRBJ2-2; D is uncertain. Per germline, CDR1 LNHDA and CDR2 SQIVND (reference sequence). The CDR3 has 13 amino acids. V was pared by 1 base and J by 4 bases, with 4 bases between. The CDR3 coding sequence is TGTGCCAGTAGTATAGGGCCCACCGGGGAGCTGTTTTTT. The encoded protein is CASSIGPTGELFF.